Each of the 24 T cell receptor beta chains below was sequenced from the same sample in a study of blood T cell repertoires in COVID-19. TCRdb keeps only in-frame clones here, not all; method: immunoSEQ multiplex PCR. Found here are over 130,000 clones, 75% to 90% of them singletons; the top ten hold about 4.2%. Sequenced input: peripheral blood. Every receptor here comes from a woman in her sixties or seventies with active or convalescent COVID-19.

The chain combines TRBV19 with TRBJ1-1, with 8 bases matching TRBD1. Germline CDR1 is LNHDA and CDR2 is SQIVND (reference sequence). The CDR3 runs 14 residues. Unmatched junction bases numbered 6, after V lost 9 bases and J lost 0 bases. The CDR3 nucleotides read TGTGCCAGCTCTCACAGGGGGGTGAACACTGAAGCTTTCTTT. Translating it yields CASSHRGVNTEAFF.

This clone came up once. The J gene is TRBJ1-3, the V gene TRBV2; 8 bases map to TRBD1. This CDR3 is 15 amino acids long. In germline, CDR1 is SNHLY, CDR2 FYNNEI. The V gene end was trimmed by 6 bases and the J gene end by 3 bases; junction bases not matched to a gene: 7. The CDR3 loop reads CASSLTGEGGNTIYF. CDR3 nucleotides: TGTGCCAGCAGCTTGACAGGGGAGGGTGGAAACACCATATATTTT.

V usage is TRBV12-5 and J usage is TRBJ2-7, with 8 bases aligning to TRBD1. V shed 5 bases and J 7 bases; nucleotides not matched to a gene: 10. The CDR3 runs 14 residues. Looked up from germline, CDR1 is LGHNT and CDR2 is FRNRAP. The CDR3 DNA reads as TGTGCTAGTGGTCACTCAGGGGGCGCGGGGGAGCAGTACTTC. This gives the protein CASGHSGGAGEQYF.

The chain uses TRBV6-5 and TRBJ2-2, with D maybe TRBD2 (5 bases). In germline, CDR1 is MNHEY, CDR2 SVGAGI. V lost 2 bases and J lost 4, with 8 bases in between. CDR3 size: 14 residues. The CDR3, as DNA: TGTGCCAGCAGTTACCGTAGCGTCACCGGGGAGCTGTTTTTT. This translates into CASSYRSVTGELFF.

The chain uses TRBV3-1 (or the pseudogene TRBV3-2) and TRBJ1-6; TRBD1 aligns across 8 bases. V shed 5 bases, J shed 10 bases, and the junction held 7 bases outside the gene matches. The CDR3 is made up of 14 amino acids. Germline values: CDR1 LGHDT, CDR2 YNNKEL (reference sequence). In DNA, the CDR3 is TGTGCCAGCAGCGCCCGGGACAGGAGATCACCCCTCCACTTT. It encodes CASSARDRRSPLHF.

The V and J genes are TRBV3-1 (or the pseudogene TRBV3-2) and TRBJ2-1; a possible D gene is TRBD1 (5 bases). CDR1 LGHDT and CDR2 YNNKEL come from the germline V gene (reference sequence). Trimming took 0 bases from V and 0 from J, leaving 15 bases between them. This CDR3 comprises 18 residues. CDR3 bases: TGTGCCAGCAGCCAAGACCCCTTGGGCAGGGTCTCCTACAATGAGCAGTTCTTC. Residues: CASSQDPLGRVSYNEQFF.

This clone was recorded a few times. The rearrangement links TRBV11-2 to TRBJ1-4; no firm D call. The CDR3 contains 15 residues. The germline CDR1 and CDR2 sequences are SGHAT and FQNNGV. V was pared by 2 bases and J by 0 bases, with 7 bases between. CDR3 sequence: CASSLIQATNEKLFF. CDR3 coding DNA: TGTGCCAGCAGCTTAATTCAGGCAACTAATGAAAAACTGTTTTTT.

This chain connects TRBV10-3 to TRBJ2-1; 7 positions agree with TRBD1. With V trimmed by 4 bases and J by 3 bases, 6 bases remained unmatched. The CDR3 covers 15 residues. Germline lookup yields CDR1 ENHRY and CDR2 SYGVKD. The CDR3 here is CAISALGTDYNEQFF. The CDR3 coding sequence is TGTGCCATCAGTGCTTTAGGGACAGACTACAATGAGCAGTTCTTC.

In this sample, this clone turned up a few times. J is TRBJ2-7 and V is TRBV28; 9 nucleotides agree with TRBD2. The CDR3 consists of 14 residues. CDR1 MDHEN and CDR2 SYDVKM come from the germline V gene. V trimming: 6 bases; J trimming: 2 bases; junction bases outside the gene matches: 5. The CDR3 protein is CASRGAGGPYEQYF. CDR3 nucleotide sequence: TGTGCCAGCAGGGGAGCGGGGGGACCCTACGAGCAGTACTTC.

The J gene is TRBJ1-3, the V gene TRBV7-9; a possible D gene is TRBD1 (6 bases). V was clipped by 5 bases and J by 0 bases, with 14 bases between them. The CDR3 covers 16 residues. The germline CDR1 and CDR2 sequences are SEHNR and FQNEAQ (reference sequence). The CDR3 sequence: CASSTSLDSSGNTIYF. In nucleotides, the CDR3 is TGTGCCAGCAGCACAAGCCTGGACAGCTCTGGAAACACCATATATTTT.

This chain joins TRBV6-1 and TRBJ1-2; unclear D gene. Looked up from germline, CDR1 is MNHNS and CDR2 is SASEGT. Trimming took 0 bases from V and 4 from J, leaving 15 bases between them. CDR3 length: 16 amino acids. CDR3 sequence (DNA): TGTGCCAGCAGTGAAGCGTCGCGAGCTTCTAGCTATGGCTACACCTTC. Amino acid sequence: CASSEASRASSYGYTF.

This clone was observed a few times. This chain links TRBV27 with TRBJ1-2; perhaps TRBD1 as D (6 bases). CDR1 and CDR2 from the germline V gene are MNHEY and SMNVEV (reference sequence). Trimming took 3 bases from V and 8 from J, leaving 19 bases between them. The CDR3 sequence is 15 residues long. The CDR3 loop is CASSLNQGNIGGYTF. CDR3 coding DNA: TGTGCCAGCAGTTTGAATCAGGGGAACATTGGAGGCTACACCTTC.

The chain links TRBV24-1 to TRBJ2-1, with D uncertain. The V gene lost 0 bases and the J gene lost 8 bases, with 22 bases spanning the gap. The CDR3 is 18 amino acids. Germline loops: CDR1 KGHDR, CDR2 SFDVKD. The DNA for the CDR3 is TGTGCCACCAGTGATTTGACACAGATGGGTTTTCTTATCCATGAGCAGTTCTTC. Protein sequence: CATSDLTQMGFLIHEQFF.

The V call is TRBV7-2, the J call TRBJ1-1, with a weak D call TRBD1 (5 bases). The CDR3 totals 15 residues. The germline CDR1 and CDR2 sequences are SGHTA and FQGNSA. The V gene lost 0 bases and the J gene lost 5 bases, with 13 bases spanning the gap. CDR3 in amino acids: CASSLAPRVGTEAFF. In nucleotides, the CDR3 is TGTGCCAGCAGCTTAGCGCCCAGGGTAGGGACTGAAGCTTTCTTT.

Only one count was recorded for this clone. V gene TRBV6-2 or TRBV6-3 combines with J gene TRBJ2-1; the match to TRBD1 covers 9 bases. The V segment lost 6 bases and the J segment 6 bases; nucleotides outside the gene matches: 12. The CDR3 has 16 amino acids. Germline V gene data show CDR1 as MNHEY and CDR2 as SVGEGT. CDR3 DNA: TGTGCCAGCAGCCTTACACCGAGGACAGGGGCCAATGAGCAGTTCTTC. Amino acids: CASSLTPRTGANEQFF.

This clone occurred once. The chain has TRBV15 and TRBJ1-1, with D unresolved. V lost 0 bases and J 5 bases, leaving 7 bases between the germline ends. Germline values: CDR1 LNHNV, CDR2 YYDKDF (reference sequence). The CDR3 sequence is 13 residues long. CDR3 residues: CATSRDEETEAFF. CDR3 DNA sequence: TGTGCCACCAGCAGAGATGAGGAGACTGAAGCTTTCTTT.

Here the CDR3 reads CASRQGSNQPQHF. CDR3 DNA: TGTGCCAGCAGACAGGGAAGCAATCAGCCCCAGCATTTT. V and J are TRBV2 and TRBJ1-5; D is possibly TRBD1 (6 bases). Between the trimmed V and J ends, which lost 6 bases and 1 base, there was a span of 7 bases. Germline V gives CDR1 SNHLY, CDR2 FYNNEI. CDR3 size: 13 residues.

The chain recombines TRBV9 with TRBJ1-1, with TRBD1 as a possible D gene (6 bases). Trimming took 0 bases from V and 1 from J, leaving 7 bases between them. Germline V CDR1 and CDR2: SGDLS, YYNGEE. This CDR3 spans 14 amino acids. The CDR3 loop reads CASSVVTGNTEAFF. CDR3 coding DNA: TGTGCCAGCAGCGTAGTGACAGGGAACACTGAAGCTTTCTTT.

This sequence joins TRBV7-2 and TRBJ2-2, with 7 bases identical to TRBD1. This CDR3 spans 16 amino acids. V gave up 1 base and J gave up 4 bases; unmatched junction bases: 6. Germline lookup yields CDR1 SGHTA and CDR2 FQGNSA. CDR3 amino acids: CASSLVQGFGTGELFF. The CDR3, as DNA: TGTGCCAGCAGCTTAGTACAGGGGTTTGGCACCGGGGAGCTGTTTTTT.

V is TRBV3-1 (or the pseudogene TRBV3-2) and J is TRBJ2-7, with 8 nucleotides matching TRBD2. V lost 6 bases, J lost 0 bases, and 4 bases stayed unmatched. Germline-derived CDR1 and CDR2 are LGHDT and YNNKEL (reference sequence). The CDR3 sequence is 14 residues long. CDR3 nucleotides: TGTGCCAGCAGGCCCGCGGGAGGCTCCTACGAGCAGTACTTC. Translating gives CASRPAGGSYEQYF.

As for this clone: The sample contains more than one DNA sequence encoding this CDR3. The chain recombines TRBV6-5 with TRBJ1-5, with D possibly TRBD1 on 6 matching bases. With 4 bases removed from V and 7 bases from J, the gap between germline ends came to 11 bases. The CDR3 totals 13 residues. In germline, CDR1 is MNHEY, CDR2 SVGAGI. The CDR3 reads CASSSQGNQPQHF. In DNA, the CDR3 is TGTGCCAGCAGTTCTCAGGGGAACCAGCCCCAGCATTTT.

V and J are TRBV3-1 (or the pseudogene TRBV3-2) and TRBJ2-5, with TRBD2 identical over 8 bases. The CDR3 loop spans 16 amino acids. J gave up 0 bases and V 4 bases, and 7 bases lay outside the gene matches. Germline loops: CDR1 LGHDT, CDR2 YNNKEL (reference sequence). CDR3 amino acids: CASSLSGGRNQETQYF. CDR3 DNA: TGTGCCAGCAGCCTATCGGGGGGGCGCAACCAAGAGACCCAGTACTTC.

This sequence joins TRBV29-1 and TRBJ1-1; tentatively, D is TRBD1 (5 bases). CDR3 length: 13 amino acids. Trimming cost V 6 bases and J 5 bases, with 16 bases left between them. The germline V gene has CDR1 SQVTM and CDR2 ANQGSEA. CDR3 DNA sequence: TGCAGCGTCCACAGGTTTGGGGAAACTGAAGCTTTCTTT. Protein sequence: CSVHRFGETEAFF.

The CDR3 bases are TGTGCCAGCAGCCCAGCGACAGGGGGAGCCAAAAACATTCAGTACTTC. It specifies CASSPATGGAKNIQYF. This rearrangement joins TRBV7-8 to TRBJ2-4, with TRBD1 matching over 9 bases. The junction had 5 bases not matched to a gene; V was cut back by 5 bases and J by 0 bases. The CDR3 is 16 amino acids. Germline CDR1 SGHVS, CDR2 FQNEAQ.